The 29 T cell receptor beta chains below all came from one sample that was sequenced in a study of CD8 T cells in Susac syndrome. The RNA, 0.5 to 1 ug, was put through reverse transcription using random hexamers. Using its own MiXCR run on the immunoSEQ multiplex PCR reads, TCRdb lists one record per CDR3 protein. The sample lists 150,000 to 200,000 distinct CDR3 sequences; 95% were seen once. The sequenced sample was CD8+ T cells from PBMCs. These receptors all come from a human donor with Susac syndrome.

The chain uses TRBV18 and TRBJ2-5; 8 nucleotides align to TRBD2. The CDR3 length is 15 residues. Germline V gene sequence: CDR1 KGHSH, CDR2 LQKENI. V lost 4 bases to trimming and J lost 4 bases; unmatched junction nucleotides: 8. The CDR3 region has the DNA TGTGCCAGCTCACAGTGGGAGCGGGAGATAGAGACCCAGTACTTC. Its protein product is CASSQWEREIETQYF.

This chain links TRBV9 with TRBJ2-7, with TRBD2 identical over 7 bases. CDR1 is SGDLS and CDR2 is YYNGEE in the germline V gene. V shed 4 bases and J 2 bases; nucleotides not matched to a gene: 9. The CDR3 length is 15 residues. DNA for the CDR3: TGTGCCAGCAGCCTCGGGGGGACCGTGACCTACGAGCAGTACTTC. Its protein is CASSLGGTVTYEQYF.

The chain combines TRBV5-6 with TRBJ2-5; D is undetermined. There are 13 residues in the CDR3. CDR1 and CDR2 from the germline V gene are SGHDT and YYEEEE. V was shortened by 6 bases and J by 1 base, with 10 bases between the two germline ends. The CDR3, as DNA: TGTGCCAGCACCATGAACCCCCAAGAGACCCAGTACTTC. This encodes CASTMNPQETQYF.

This sequence joins TRBV5-4 and TRBJ2-3; 7 positions agree with TRBD1. CDR3 length equals 15 residues. Germline CDR1 reads SGHNT; CDR2 reads YYREEE (reference sequence). The junction had 12 bases not matched to a gene; V was cut back by 5 bases and J by 6 bases. The CDR3 coding sequence is TGTGCCAGCAGACAGGGGAGCTCTGGGTTGGATACGCAGTATTTT. Protein: CASRQGSSGLDTQYF.

The rearrangement links TRBV29-1 to TRBJ2-2; D gene uncertain. V was cut by 5 bases and J by 6 bases, with 16 bases left in between. CDR1 SQVTM and CDR2 ANQGSEA come from the germline V gene. CDR3 length equals 14 residues. DNA for the CDR3: TGCAGCGTTACGCCGGGCGAATGGTCCGGGGAGCTGTTTTTT. This translates into CSVTPGEWSGELFF.

This chain links TRBV20-1 with TRBJ1-1; possibly TRBD1 for D (5 bases). The ends were cut back, 0 bases at V and 1 base at J, with 9 bases in the middle. The CDR3 is made up of 14 amino acids. Germline V CDR1 and CDR2: DFQATT, SNEGSKA (reference sequence). The DNA for the CDR3 is TGCAGTGCTAGAGAGAGAGGGACGAACACTGAAGCTTTCTTT. Translation gives CSARERGTNTEAFF.

V is TRBV20-1 and J is TRBJ2-1; no firm D call. The V end was cut by 0 bases, the J end by 0 bases, with 12 bases between. From germline, CDR1 is DFQATT and CDR2 SNEGSKA (reference sequence). The CDR3 loop spans 16 amino acids. DNA for the CDR3: TGCAGTGCTAGAGAACCCGACATTAGCTCCTACAATGAGCAGTTCTTC. Translated, it gives CSAREPDISSYNEQFF.

The chain is built from TRBV20-1 and TRBJ2-7; 8 bases map to TRBD2. J lost 0 bases, V lost 1 base, and 11 bases had no gene match. Germline V lookup: CDR1 DFQATT, CDR2 SNEGSKA (reference sequence). This CDR3 spans 17 amino acids. The CDR3 DNA is TGCAGTGCTAGAGCTTTTAGCGGGACTAGGAGCTCCTACGAGCAGTACTTC. This sequence encodes CSARAFSGTRSSYEQYF.

This clonotype was detected only once. The J gene is TRBJ2-7, the V gene TRBV4-1; the match to TRBD2 covers 7 bases. Germline V gene sequence: CDR1 MGHRA, CDR2 YSYEKL. V trimming: 4 bases; J trimming: 0 bases; junction bases outside the gene matches: 6. This CDR3 comprises 15 residues. The CDR3 DNA follows: TGCGCCAGCAGCCCTGGGGCTAGCGGCTCCTACGAGCAGTACTTC. Protein sequence: CASSPGASGSYEQYF.

The V and J genes are TRBV4-1 and TRBJ2-1; 7 nucleotides align to TRBD2. Germline CDR1 reads MGHRA; CDR2 reads YSYEKL. The CDR3 extends over 13 amino acids. J was trimmed by 6 bases and V by 5 bases; bases with no gene match: 4. The CDR3 nucleotides read TGCGCCAGCAGCGGGACTACTCCCAATGAGCAGTTCTTC. It is translated as CASSGTTPNEQFF.

This clonotype was counted once. V is TRBV5-1 and J is TRBJ2-3, with 9 positions matching TRBD2. The CDR3 runs 14 residues. The germline gives CDR1 SGHRS, CDR2 YFSETQ. After removal of 5 bases from V and 6 bases from J, the junction contained 7 bases not matched to a gene. The CDR3 reads CASSGSGGLDTQYF. CDR3 sequence (DNA): TGCGCCAGCAGTGGAAGCGGGGGGCTGGATACGCAGTATTTT.

The chain employs TRBV9 and TRBJ2-1; 9 bases are shared with TRBD2. The junction had 7 bases not matched to a gene; V was cut back by 3 bases and J by 6 bases. The CDR3 has 15 amino acids. Germline CDR1 and CDR2: SGDLS and YYNGEE. The CDR3 coding sequence is TGTGCCAGCAGCGCCCCCGGGACTAGCCCCAATGAGCAGTTCTTC. Its translation: CASSAPGTSPNEQFF.

The chain couples TRBV6-5 to TRBJ2-7; TRBD1 or TRBD2 may be the D gene (6 bases each). The V end was cut by 8 bases, the J end by 3 bases, with 14 bases between. CDR1 and CDR2 from the germline V gene are MNHEY and SVGAGI. The CDR3 is 13 amino acids. CDR3 amino acids: CASGGPHHYEQYF. DNA of the CDR3: TGTGCCAGCGGGGGGCCACACCACTACGAGCAGTACTTC.

This rearrangement joins TRBV6-2 or TRBV6-3 to TRBJ2-5; TRBD1 agrees at 7 bases. The J segment lost 2 bases and the V segment lost 6 bases, leaving 6 bases of the junction unmatched. The CDR3 covers 14 residues. The germline CDR1 and CDR2 sequences are MNHEY and SVGEGT. The DNA for the CDR3 is TGTGCCAGCAGGCGACAGGGCTTGCAAGAGACCCAGTACTTC. Its protein is CASRRQGLQETQYF.

This clonotype occurred once. The rearrangement links TRBV4-1 to TRBJ2-7; 8 nucleotides line up with TRBD2. CDR3 length equals 14 residues. The germline gives CDR1 MGHRA, CDR2 YSYEKL. After removal of 2 bases from V and 2 bases from J, the junction contained 2 bases not matched to a gene. The CDR3 protein is CASSQPGGAYEQYF. In DNA form, the CDR3 reads TGCGCCAGCAGCCAACCCGGGGGGGCCTACGAGCAGTACTTC.

J is TRBJ2-2 and V is TRBV6-1; weak D call: TRBD2 (6 bases). V lost 4 bases, J lost 0 bases, and 18 bases lay in between. CDR3 length: 18 amino acids. The V gene's germline CDR1 is MNHNS and CDR2 SASEGT. The CDR3 coding sequence is TGTGCCAGCAGTGGAAATGAGGTGACGGGAGCGAACACCGGGGAGCTGTTTTTT. It codes for CASSGNEVTGANTGELFF.

The rearrangement links TRBV12-3 or TRBV12-4 to TRBJ2-7, with 8 bases matching TRBD1. The CDR3 has 14 amino acids. The junction had 7 bases not matched to a gene; V was cut back by 5 bases and J by 4 bases. In DNA, the CDR3 is TGTGCCAGCAGTCGACAGGGGCACCCTTACGAGCAGTACTTC. Encoded protein: CASSRQGHPYEQYF.

V usage is TRBV7-2 and J usage is TRBJ2-3, with TRBD2 matching 9 bases. J lost 6 bases, V lost 5 bases, and 9 bases had no gene match. The germline gives CDR1 SGHTA, CDR2 FQGNSA. The CDR3 is made up of 15 amino acids. CDR3 protein: CASSPAGGPFDTQYF. As DNA, the CDR3 is TGTGCCAGCAGCCCGGCGGGGGGGCCTTTTGATACGCAGTATTTT.

The chain joins TRBV6-5 to TRBJ1-3; D gene unclear. Germline CDR1 MNHEY, CDR2 SVGAGI. Trimming stripped 6 bases from V and 0 bases from J, with 9 bases between. The CDR3 is 14 residues long. The CDR3 loop is CASRTASSGNTIYF. The CDR3 nucleotides are TGTGCCAGCAGGACTGCTAGCTCTGGAAACACCATATATTTT.

This clonotype has a handful of counts. The chain employs TRBV5-4 and TRBJ2-3; maybe TRBD1 (5 bases). The germline CDR1 and CDR2 sequences are SGHNT and YYREEE (reference sequence). The CDR3 covers 15 residues. V gave up 2 bases and J gave up 9 bases, with 19 bases separating them. CDR3 sequence reads: CASSLGVGETWTQYF. The DNA of the CDR3 is TGTGCCAGCAGCTTAGGCGTAGGGGAAACGTGGACGCAGTATTTT.

The chain joins TRBV4-2 to TRBJ2-7; TRBD2 matches 11 bases. V dropped 1 base and J dropped 2; count of bases not matched to a gene: 13. Germline CDR1 reads LGHNA; CDR2 reads YNFKEQ. The CDR3 is made up of 19 amino acids. The CDR3 DNA sequence: TGTGCCAGCAGCCAAGCACAGGGGACTAGCGGAACAATGCCCTACGAGCAGTACTTC. It yields the protein CASSQAQGTSGTMPYEQYF.

The rearrangement joins TRBV6-6 to TRBJ2-7; D uncertain. The CDR3 loop spans 16 amino acids. Germline V gives CDR1 MNHNY, CDR2 SVGAGI (reference sequence). The germline V and J ends were trimmed by 0 bases and 3 bases, with 15 bases remaining between them. CDR3 sequence (DNA): TGTGCCAGCAGTTACTCGAGTGTTAGTCCATGCTACGAGCAGTACTTC. The encoded protein is CASSYSSVSPCYEQYF.

The chain links TRBV12-3 or TRBV12-4 to TRBJ1-1, with D hard to call. There are 11 residues in the CDR3. Trimming removed 5 bases at V and 6 bases at J, with 7 bases between. CDR3 bases: TGTGCCAGCAGTACGGCCCCTGAAGCTTTCTTT. Translation gives CASSTAPEAFF.

This chain links TRBV2 with TRBJ1-5; D gene uncertain. The CDR3 runs to 14 residues. V shed 3 bases and J shed 2 bases, with 8 bases lying between them. Germline CDR1 and CDR2: SNHLY and FYNNEI. The CDR3 reads CASSDWVGNQPQHF. The CDR3 region has the DNA TGTGCCAGCAGTGACTGGGTAGGCAATCAGCCCCAGCATTTT.

CDR3 DNA sequence: TGTGCCAGCAGCTTGGGGAACTACGAGCAGTACTTC. Translation gives CASSLGNYEQYF. The rearrangement joins TRBV5-6 to TRBJ2-7; D remains ambiguous. This CDR3 has 12 amino acids. CDR1 is SGHDT, CDR2 YYEEEE, per germline. The ends were cut back, 0 bases at V and 3 bases at J, with 4 bases in the middle. Combining the CDR3 with reference TRBV5-6 and TRBJ2-7 gives the whole variable domain DAGVTQSPTHLIKTRGQQVTLRCSPKSGHDTVSWYQQALGQGPQFIFQYYEEEERQRGNFPDRFSGHQFPNYSSELNVNALLLGDSALYLCASSLGNYEQYFGPGTRLTVT.

The J gene is TRBJ1-5, the V gene TRBV19; no clear D. Trimming pared 6 bases from V and 0 bases from J, leaving 12 bases between. The germline V gene has CDR1 LNHDA and CDR2 SQIVND (reference sequence). The CDR3 contains 15 residues. In DNA form, the CDR3 reads TGTGCCAGTAGGATAAGAAGGAATAGCAATCAGCCCCAGCATTTT. Translation: CASRIRRNSNQPQHF.

This chain's CDR3 is CASSFTTPTDNEQFF. In nucleotides, the CDR3 is TGTGCCAGCAGTTTTACTACCCCAACTGACAATGAGCAGTTCTTC. The genes are TRBV12-3 or TRBV12-4 and TRBJ2-1; unclear D gene. The CDR3 length is 15 residues. Trimming took 3 bases from V and 5 from J, leaving 14 bases between them.

The chain carries TRBV3-1 and TRBJ2-5; TRBD2 aligns across 10 bases. Germline V CDR1 and CDR2: LGHDT, YNNKEL (reference sequence). This CDR3 has 15 amino acids. V was pared by 1 base and J by 6 bases, with 5 bases of the junction left unmatched. CDR3 nucleotides: TGTGCCAGCAGCCAAGTGAAGCGGGGGGGAAAGACCCAGTACTTC. This translates into CASSQVKRGGKTQYF.

The V gene is TRBV11-3, the J gene TRBJ1-6; D is unclear. V was clipped by 1 base and J by 2 bases, with 9 bases between them. Per germline, CDR1 SGHNT and CDR2 YENEEA. The CDR3 length is 16 residues. The CDR3 nucleotides are TGTGCCAGCAGCTTAGCGACGAGTGCCTATAATTCACCCCTCCACTTT. Protein product: CASSLATSAYNSPLHF. Drawing the rest from reference TRBV11-3 and TRBJ1-6, the complete variable domain is EAGVVQSPRYKIIEKKQPVAFWCNPISGHNTLYWYLQNLGQGPELLIRYENEEAVDDSQLPKDRFSAERLKGVDSTLKIQPAELGDSAVYLCASSLATSAYNSPLHFGNGTRLTVT.